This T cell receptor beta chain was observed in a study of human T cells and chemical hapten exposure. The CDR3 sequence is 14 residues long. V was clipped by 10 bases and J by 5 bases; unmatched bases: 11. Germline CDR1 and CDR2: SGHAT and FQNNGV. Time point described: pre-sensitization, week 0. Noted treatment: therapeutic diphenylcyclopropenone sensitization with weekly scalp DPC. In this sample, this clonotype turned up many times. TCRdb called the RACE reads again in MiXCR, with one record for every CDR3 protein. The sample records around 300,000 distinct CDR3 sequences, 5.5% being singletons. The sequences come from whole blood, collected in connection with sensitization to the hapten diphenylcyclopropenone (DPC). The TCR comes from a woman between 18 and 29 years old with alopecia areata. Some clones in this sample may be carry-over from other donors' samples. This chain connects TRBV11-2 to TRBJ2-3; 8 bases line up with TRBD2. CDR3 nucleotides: TGTGCCACCCGACGGGCGGGGGGCGAAGATACGCAGTATTTT. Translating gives CATRRAGGEDTQYF. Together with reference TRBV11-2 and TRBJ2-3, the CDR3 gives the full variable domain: EAGVAQSPRYKIIEKRQSVAFWCNPISGHATLYWYQQILGQGPKLLIQFQNNGVVDDSQLPKDRFSAERLKGVDSTLKIQPAKLEDSAVYLCATRRAGGEDTQYFGPGTRLTVL.